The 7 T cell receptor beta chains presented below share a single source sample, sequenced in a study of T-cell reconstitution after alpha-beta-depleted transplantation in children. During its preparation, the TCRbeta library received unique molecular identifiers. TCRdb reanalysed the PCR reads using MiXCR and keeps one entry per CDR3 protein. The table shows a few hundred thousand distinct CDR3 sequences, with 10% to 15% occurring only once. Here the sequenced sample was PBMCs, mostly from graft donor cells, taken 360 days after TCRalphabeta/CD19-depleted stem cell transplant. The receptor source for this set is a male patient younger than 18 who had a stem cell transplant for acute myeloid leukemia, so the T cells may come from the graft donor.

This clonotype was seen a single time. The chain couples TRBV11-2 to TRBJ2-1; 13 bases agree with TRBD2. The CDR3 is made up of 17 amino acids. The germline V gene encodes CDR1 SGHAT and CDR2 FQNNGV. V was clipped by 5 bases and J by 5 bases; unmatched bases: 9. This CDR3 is CASSARTSGSPHNEQFF. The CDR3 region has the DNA TGTGCCAGCAGCGCCCGGACTAGCGGGAGTCCCCACAATGAGCAGTTCTTC.

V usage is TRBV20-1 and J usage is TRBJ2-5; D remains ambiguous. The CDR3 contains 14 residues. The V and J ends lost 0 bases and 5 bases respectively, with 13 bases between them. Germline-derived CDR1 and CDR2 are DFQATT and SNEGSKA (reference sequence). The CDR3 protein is CSAREGPDWETQYF. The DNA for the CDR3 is TGCAGTGCTAGAGAAGGGCCCGATTGGGAGACCCAGTACTTC.

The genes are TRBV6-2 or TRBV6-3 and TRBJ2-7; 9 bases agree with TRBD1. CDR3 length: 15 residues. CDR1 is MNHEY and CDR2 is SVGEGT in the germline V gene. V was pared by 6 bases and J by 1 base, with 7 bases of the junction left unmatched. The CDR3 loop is CASRRTGGASYEQYF. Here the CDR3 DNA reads TGTGCCAGCAGAAGAACAGGGGGCGCGTCCTACGAGCAGTACTTC.

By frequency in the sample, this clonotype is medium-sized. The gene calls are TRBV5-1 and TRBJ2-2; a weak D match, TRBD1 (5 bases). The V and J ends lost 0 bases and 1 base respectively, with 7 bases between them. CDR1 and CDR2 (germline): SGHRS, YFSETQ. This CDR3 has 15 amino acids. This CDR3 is CASSLEGENTGELFF. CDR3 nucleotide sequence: TGCGCCAGCAGCTTGGAAGGGGAGAACACCGGGGAGCTGTTTTTT.

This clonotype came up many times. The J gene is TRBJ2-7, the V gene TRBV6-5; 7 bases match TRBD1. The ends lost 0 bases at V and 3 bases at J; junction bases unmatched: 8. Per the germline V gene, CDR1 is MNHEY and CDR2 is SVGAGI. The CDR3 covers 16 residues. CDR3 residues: CASSYSVGGGIYEQYF. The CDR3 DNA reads TGTGCCAGCAGTTACTCAGTAGGGGGCGGTATCTACGAGCAGTACTTC.

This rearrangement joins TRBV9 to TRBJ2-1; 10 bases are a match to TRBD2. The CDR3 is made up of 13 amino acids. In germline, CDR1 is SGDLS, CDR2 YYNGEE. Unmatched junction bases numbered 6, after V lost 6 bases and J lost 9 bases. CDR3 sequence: CASNQLAGSEQFF. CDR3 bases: TGTGCCAGCAACCAACTAGCGGGGTCTGAGCAGTTCTTC.

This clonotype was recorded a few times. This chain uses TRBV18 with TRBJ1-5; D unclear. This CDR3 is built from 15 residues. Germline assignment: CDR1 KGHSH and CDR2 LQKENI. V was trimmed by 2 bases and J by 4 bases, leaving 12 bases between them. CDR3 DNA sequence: TGTGCCAGCTCACCAGAGGGATTAGGAAATCAGCCCCAGCATTTT. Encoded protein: CASSPEGLGNQPQHF.